This entry lists 9 T cell receptor beta chains sequenced from one sample in a study of OX40 agonist ivuxolimab in advanced cancers. The table came from immunoSEQ multiplex PCR; TCRdb's copy has only in-frame clones and leaves some out. This table holds tens of thousands of clones, around 87% found once. Sequenced material: CD4+ or CD8+ T cells sorted from blood, taken in a trial of the OX40 agonist ivuxolimab. The receptors shown here come from an adult with an advanced solid tumor such as melanoma, head and neck, liver or kidney cancer.

V gene TRBV19 combines with J gene TRBJ1-2; 7 bases agree with TRBD1. V shed 5 bases, J shed 8 bases, and the junction held 8 bases outside the gene matches. The CDR3 is 13 residues long. Germline assignment: CDR1 LNHDA and CDR2 SQIVND (reference sequence). The CDR3 is CASSFEGAGGYTF. The CDR3 DNA reads TGTGCCAGTAGTTTTGAGGGGGCGGGCGGCTACACCTTC.

The chain couples TRBV27 to TRBJ1-1; D ambiguous. This CDR3 is built from 13 residues. Per germline, CDR1 MNHEY and CDR2 SMNVEV (reference sequence). V was cut by 6 bases and J by 4 bases, with 12 bases left in between. For the CDR3, the DNA is TGTGCCAGCAGCACCAGCGATTCCACTGAAGCTTTCTTT. Translated: CASSTSDSTEAFF.

The rearrangement joins TRBV5-1 to TRBJ2-7; TRBD2 agrees at 11 bases. The CDR3 runs 17 residues. V gave up 4 bases and J gave up 6 bases; unmatched junction bases: 15. In germline, CDR1 is SGHRS, CDR2 YFSETQ. This CDR3 is CASSGGGSGRGKFEQYF. The CDR3 DNA reads as TGCGCCAGCAGCGGAGGCGGTAGCGGGAGGGGAAAGTTCGAGCAGTACTTC.

The chain links TRBV28 to TRBJ2-7; 8 bases agree with TRBD1. Germline assignment: CDR1 MDHEN and CDR2 SYDVKM. V lost 3 bases, J lost 1 base, and 8 bases stayed unmatched. This CDR3 has 16 residues. CDR3 loop: CASSFIRGQVSYEQYF. CDR3 nucleotides: TGTGCCAGCAGTTTCATCAGGGGACAGGTTTCCTACGAGCAGTACTTC.

This chain links TRBV5-5 with TRBJ2-5; maybe TRBD2 (5 bases). This CDR3 spans 16 amino acids. The ends were cut back, 4 bases at V and 3 bases at J, with 19 bases in the middle. The V gene's germline CDR1 is SGHKS and CDR2 YYEKEE (reference sequence). The CDR3 sequence: CASSQDHSGREETQYF. In nucleotides, the CDR3 is TGTGCCAGCAGCCAAGATCACAGCGGAAGGGAAGAGACCCAGTACTTC.

The V call is TRBV6-5, the J call TRBJ1-2; 12 positions agree with TRBD1. From germline, CDR1 is MNHEY and CDR2 SVGAGI. The J segment lost 8 bases and the V segment lost 4 bases, leaving 8 bases of the junction unmatched. The CDR3 extends over 15 amino acids. The CDR3 DNA is TGTGCCAGCAGTTCCCCGACGGGACAGGGGGCAGGCTACACCTTC. Its protein product is CASSSPTGQGAGYTF.

The rearrangement links TRBV11-3 to TRBJ2-7, with D maybe TRBD2 (6 bases). Germline V gene data show CDR1 as SGHNT and CDR2 as YENEEA. The CDR3 has 15 residues. Trimming removed 2 bases at V and 0 bases at J, with 11 bases between. For the CDR3, the DNA is TGTGCCAGCAGCTTACGGCGGGAATACTCCTACGAGCAGTACTTC. Translation: CASSLRREYSYEQYF.

In its sample, this clone was seen once. The chain links TRBV7-2 to TRBJ1-1; TRBD1 matches at 8 bases. This CDR3 contains 14 residues. The germline V gene has CDR1 SGHTA and CDR2 FQGNSA. The V gene end was trimmed by 5 bases and the J gene end by 1 base; junction bases not matched to a gene: 3. CDR3 protein: CASSLQGENTEAFF. The DNA for the CDR3 is TGTGCCAGCAGCCTACAGGGGGAGAACACTGAAGCTTTCTTT.

The genes are TRBV11-2 and TRBJ1-1; D unresolved. The ends were cut back, 5 bases at V and 1 base at J, with 14 bases in the middle. This CDR3 is built from 15 residues. CDR1 SGHAT and CDR2 FQNNGV come from the germline V gene. CDR3 residues: CASSMTQNSNTEAFF. The CDR3 bases are TGTGCCAGCAGCATGACACAAAATTCGAACACTGAAGCTTTCTTT.